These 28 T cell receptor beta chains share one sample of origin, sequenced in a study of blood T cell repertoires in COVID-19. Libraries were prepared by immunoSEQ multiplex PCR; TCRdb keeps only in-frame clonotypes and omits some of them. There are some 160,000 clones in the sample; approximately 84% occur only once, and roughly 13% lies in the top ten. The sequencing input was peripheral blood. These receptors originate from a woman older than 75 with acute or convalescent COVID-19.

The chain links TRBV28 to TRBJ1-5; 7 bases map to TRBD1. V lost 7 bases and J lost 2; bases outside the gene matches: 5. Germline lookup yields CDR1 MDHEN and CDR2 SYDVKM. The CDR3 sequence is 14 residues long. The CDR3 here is CASTLGQGNQPQHF. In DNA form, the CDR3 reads TGTGCCAGCACCCTAGGACAGGGCAATCAGCCCCAGCATTTT.

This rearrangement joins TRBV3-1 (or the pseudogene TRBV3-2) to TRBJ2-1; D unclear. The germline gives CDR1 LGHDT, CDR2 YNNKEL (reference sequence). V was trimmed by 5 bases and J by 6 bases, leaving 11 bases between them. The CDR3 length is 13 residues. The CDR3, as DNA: TGTGCCAGCAGCACCCTAGTGGCCAATGAGCAGTTCTTC. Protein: CASSTLVANEQFF.

In nucleotides, the CDR3 is TGTGCCAGCACCTGGACTAGCCACGATGAGCAGTTCTTC. Translated, it gives CASTWTSHDEQFF. The chain is built from TRBV12-3 or TRBV12-4 and TRBJ2-1; 8 nucleotides line up with TRBD2. The junction had 7 bases not matched to a gene; V was cut back by 7 bases and J by 8 bases. The CDR3 loop spans 13 amino acids.

The CDR3: CASSLAGGPWDEQYF. CDR3 DNA: TGCGCCAGCAGCTTGGCCGGTGGGCCTTGGGACGAGCAGTACTTC. The chain recombines TRBV5-1 with TRBJ2-7; D is uncertain. This CDR3 is 15 amino acids long. Between the trimmed V and J ends, which lost 0 bases and 5 bases, there was a span of 15 bases. Germline V gives CDR1 SGHRS, CDR2 YFSETQ.

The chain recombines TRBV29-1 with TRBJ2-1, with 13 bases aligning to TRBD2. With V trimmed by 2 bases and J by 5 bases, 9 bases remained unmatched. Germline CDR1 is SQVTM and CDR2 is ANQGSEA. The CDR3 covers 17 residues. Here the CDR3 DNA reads TGCAGCGTTGAACCTCATAAGGGGACTAGCGGGAACAATGAGCAGTTCTTC. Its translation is CSVEPHKGTSGNNEQFF.

Here the CDR3 DNA reads TGTGCCTGGAGTGTACTGTCTGGGGGCCATGAGACCCAGTACTTC. This codes for CAWSVLSGGHETQYF. The chain joins TRBV30 to TRBJ2-5, with D possibly being TRBD1 (6 bases). The germline V gene encodes CDR1 GTSNPN and CDR2 SVGIG (reference sequence). V shed 0 bases and J shed 5 bases, with 16 bases lying between them. The CDR3 runs to 15 residues.

CDR3 residues: CASSYVRDSGQFF. CDR3 DNA: TGTGCCAGCAGTTACGTCCGGGACTCTGGGCAGTTCTTC. The rearrangement uses TRBV6-2 or TRBV6-3 and TRBJ2-1; a possible D gene is TRBD2 (6 bases). Germline values: CDR1 MNHEY, CDR2 SVGEGT. Trimming took off 2 bases at V and 12 bases at J, with 14 bases between the two ends. The CDR3 totals 13 residues.

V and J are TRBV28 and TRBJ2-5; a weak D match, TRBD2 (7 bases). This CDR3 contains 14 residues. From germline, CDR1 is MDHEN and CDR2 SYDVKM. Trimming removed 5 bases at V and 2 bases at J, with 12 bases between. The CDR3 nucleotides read TGTGCCAGCAGTGTGGGGGGGACACAAGAGACCCAGTACTTC. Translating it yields CASSVGGTQETQYF.

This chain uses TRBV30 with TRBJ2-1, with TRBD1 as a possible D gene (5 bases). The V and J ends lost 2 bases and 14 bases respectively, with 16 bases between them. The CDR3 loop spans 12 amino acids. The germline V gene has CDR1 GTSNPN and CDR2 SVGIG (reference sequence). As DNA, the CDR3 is TGTGCCTGGAGTTCCACCGGCGCCAGGGAGTTCTTC. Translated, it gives CAWSSTGAREFF.

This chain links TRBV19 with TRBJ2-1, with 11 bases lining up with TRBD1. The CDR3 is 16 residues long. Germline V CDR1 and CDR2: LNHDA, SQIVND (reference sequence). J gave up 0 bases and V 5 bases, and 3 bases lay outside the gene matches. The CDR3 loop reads CASSPGQGASYNEQFF. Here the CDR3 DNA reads TGTGCCAGTAGTCCTGGACAGGGGGCCTCCTACAATGAGCAGTTCTTC.

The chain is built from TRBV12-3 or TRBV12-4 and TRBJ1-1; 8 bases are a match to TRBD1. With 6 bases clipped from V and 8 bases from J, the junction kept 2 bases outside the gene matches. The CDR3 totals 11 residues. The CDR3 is CASRRDREAFF. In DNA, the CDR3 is TGTGCCAGCAGACGGGACAGGGAAGCTTTCTTT.

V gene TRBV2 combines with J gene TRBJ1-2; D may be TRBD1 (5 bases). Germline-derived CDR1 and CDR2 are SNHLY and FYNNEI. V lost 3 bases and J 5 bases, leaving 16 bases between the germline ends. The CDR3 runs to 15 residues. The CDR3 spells CASSEGGVRVYGYTF. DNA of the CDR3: TGTGCCAGCAGTGAGGGGGGGGTGCGCGTTTATGGCTACACCTTC.

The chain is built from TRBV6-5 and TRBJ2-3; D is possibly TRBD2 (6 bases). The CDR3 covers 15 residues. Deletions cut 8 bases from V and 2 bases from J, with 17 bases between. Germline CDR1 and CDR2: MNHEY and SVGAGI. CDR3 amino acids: CASRPGGANTDTQYF. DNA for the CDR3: TGTGCCAGCCGACCCGGCGGGGCCAACACAGATACGCAGTATTTT.

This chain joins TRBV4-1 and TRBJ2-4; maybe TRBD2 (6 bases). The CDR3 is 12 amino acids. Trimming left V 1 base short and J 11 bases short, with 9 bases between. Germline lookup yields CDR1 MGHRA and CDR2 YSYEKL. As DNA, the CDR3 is TGCGCCAGCAGCCAAGCGGGGGTCTTTCAGTACTTC. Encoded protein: CASSQAGVFQYF.

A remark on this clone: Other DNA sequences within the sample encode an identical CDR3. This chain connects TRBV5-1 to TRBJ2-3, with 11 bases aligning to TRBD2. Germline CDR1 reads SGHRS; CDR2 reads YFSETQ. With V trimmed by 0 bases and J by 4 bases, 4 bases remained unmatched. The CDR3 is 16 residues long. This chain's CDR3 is CASSLVLAGGSDTQYF. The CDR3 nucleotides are TGCGCCAGCAGCTTGGTGCTAGCGGGGGGTTCAGATACGCAGTATTTT. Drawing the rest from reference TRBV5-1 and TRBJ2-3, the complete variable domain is KAGVTQTPRYLIKTRGQQVTLSCSPISGHRSVSWYQQTPGQGLQFLFEYFSETQRNKGNFPGRFSGRQFSNSRSEMNVSTLELGDSALYLCASSLVLAGGSDTQYFGPGTRLTVL.

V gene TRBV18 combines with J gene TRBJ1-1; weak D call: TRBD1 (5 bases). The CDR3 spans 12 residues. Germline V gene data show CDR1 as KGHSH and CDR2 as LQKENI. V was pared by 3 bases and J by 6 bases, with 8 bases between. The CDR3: CASSPRGPEAFF. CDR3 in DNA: TGTGCCAGCTCACCGCGGGGCCCTGAAGCTTTCTTT.

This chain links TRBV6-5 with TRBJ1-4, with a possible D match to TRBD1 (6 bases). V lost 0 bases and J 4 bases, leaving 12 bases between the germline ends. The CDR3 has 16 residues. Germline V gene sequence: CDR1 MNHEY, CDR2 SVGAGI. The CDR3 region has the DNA TGTGCCAGCAGTTACTCACGGTCCAGGGGTAATGAAAAACTGTTTTTT. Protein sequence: CASSYSRSRGNEKLFF.

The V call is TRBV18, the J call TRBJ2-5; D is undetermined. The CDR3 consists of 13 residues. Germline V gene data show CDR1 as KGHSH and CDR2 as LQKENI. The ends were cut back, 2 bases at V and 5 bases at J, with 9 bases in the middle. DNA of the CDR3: TGTGCCAGCTCACCAACGACACTCGAGACCCAGTACTTC. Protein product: CASSPTTLETQYF.

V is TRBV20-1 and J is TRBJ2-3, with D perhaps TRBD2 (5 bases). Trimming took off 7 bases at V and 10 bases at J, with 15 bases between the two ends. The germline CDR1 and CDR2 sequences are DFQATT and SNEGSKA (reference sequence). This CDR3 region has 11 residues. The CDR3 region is CSVRGEGPQYF. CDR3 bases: TGCAGTGTCCGAGGTGAGGGCCCGCAGTATTTT.

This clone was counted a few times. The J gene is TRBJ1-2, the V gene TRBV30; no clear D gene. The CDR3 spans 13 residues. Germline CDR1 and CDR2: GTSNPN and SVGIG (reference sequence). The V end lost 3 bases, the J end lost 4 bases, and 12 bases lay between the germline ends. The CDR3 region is CAWSAGLGYGYTF. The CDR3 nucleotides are TGTGCCTGGAGCGCAGGCTTGGGCTATGGCTACACCTTC.

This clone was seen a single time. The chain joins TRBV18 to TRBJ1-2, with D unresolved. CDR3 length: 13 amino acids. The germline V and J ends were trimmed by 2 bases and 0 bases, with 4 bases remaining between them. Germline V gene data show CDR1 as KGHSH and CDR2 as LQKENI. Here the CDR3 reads CASSPAANYGYTF. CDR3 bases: TGTGCCAGCTCACCAGCGGCTAACTATGGCTACACCTTC.

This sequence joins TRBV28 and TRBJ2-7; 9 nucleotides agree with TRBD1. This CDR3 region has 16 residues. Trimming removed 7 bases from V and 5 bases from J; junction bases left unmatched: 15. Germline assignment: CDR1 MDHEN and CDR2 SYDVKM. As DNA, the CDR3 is TGTGCCAGCACCCCATCCACGGGGACAGGGTTTAACGAGCAGTACTTC. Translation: CASTPSTGTGFNEQYF.

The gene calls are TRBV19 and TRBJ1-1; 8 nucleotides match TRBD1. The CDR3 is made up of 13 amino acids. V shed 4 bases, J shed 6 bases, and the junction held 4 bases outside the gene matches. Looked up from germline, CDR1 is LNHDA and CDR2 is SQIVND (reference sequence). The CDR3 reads CASSTATGAEAFF. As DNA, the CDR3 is TGTGCCAGTAGTACGGCGACAGGGGCTGAAGCTTTCTTT.

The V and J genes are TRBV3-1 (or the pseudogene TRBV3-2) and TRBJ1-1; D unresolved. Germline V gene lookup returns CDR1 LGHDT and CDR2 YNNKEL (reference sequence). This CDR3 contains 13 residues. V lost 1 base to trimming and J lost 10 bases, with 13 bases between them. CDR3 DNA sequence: TGTGCCAGCAGCCAAGTGGCGGCGGGCGGAGCTTTCTTT. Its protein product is CASSQVAAGGAFF.

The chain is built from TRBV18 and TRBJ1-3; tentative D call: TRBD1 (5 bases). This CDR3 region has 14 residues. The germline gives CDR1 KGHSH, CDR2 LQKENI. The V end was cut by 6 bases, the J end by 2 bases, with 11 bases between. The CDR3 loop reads CASSPGVTGNTIYF. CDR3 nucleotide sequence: TGTGCCAGCTCTCCGGGGGTAACTGGAAACACCATATATTTT.

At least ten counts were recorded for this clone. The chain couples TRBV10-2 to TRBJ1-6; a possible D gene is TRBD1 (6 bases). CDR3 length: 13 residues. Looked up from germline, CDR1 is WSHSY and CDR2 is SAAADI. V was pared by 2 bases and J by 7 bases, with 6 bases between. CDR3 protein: CASSEQGNSPLHF. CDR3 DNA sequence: TGCGCCAGCAGTGAGCAGGGGAATTCACCCCTCCACTTT.

As DNA, the CDR3 is TGTGCCAGCACAGGGGACCTCAATCAGCCCCAGCATTTT. It translates to CASTGDLNQPQHF. The chain employs TRBV12-3 or TRBV12-4 and TRBJ1-5, with a tentative D call TRBD1 (6 bases). The CDR3 loop spans 13 amino acids. Trimming took 7 bases from V and 3 from J, leaving 10 bases between them.

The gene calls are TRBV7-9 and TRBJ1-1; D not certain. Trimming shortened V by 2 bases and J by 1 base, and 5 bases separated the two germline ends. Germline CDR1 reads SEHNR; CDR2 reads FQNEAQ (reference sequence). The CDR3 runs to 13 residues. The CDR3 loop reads CASSLRGNTEAFF. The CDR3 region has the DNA TGTGCCAGCAGCTTACGGGGGAACACTGAAGCTTTCTTT. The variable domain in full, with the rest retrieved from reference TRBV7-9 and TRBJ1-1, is DTGVSQNPRHKITKRGQNVTFRCDPISEHNRLYWYRQTLGQGPEFLTYFQNEAQLEKSRLLSDRFSAERPKGSFSTLEIQRTEQGDSAMYLCASSLRGNTEAFFGQGTRLTVV.